The 23 T cell receptor beta chains below were found in one sample sequenced in a study of regulatory T cells in long-lasting Graves disease (dated by TCRdb to about 2021). Interpreted using the paper, the time point label stands for: persistent/refractory GD, antithyroid drugs over 5 years with positive TRAb. RNA was extracted from PBMCs in TRIzol for both TCR sequencing and RNA sequencing. Receptor libraries were prepared by multiplex PCR. Sequencing took place on an Illumina HiSeq 4000. iRepertoire HTBI primers and Arm-PCR amplification of CDR3 regions were used to construct TCR beta libraries. TCRdb reanalyzed the raw reads on its own, using fastp at Q25 for trimming and MiXCR for clone calling, and kept in-frame beta chains. One record per CDR3 amino acid sequence lists the most common genes and DNA. The sample contains 400,000 or so distinct CDR3 sequences, 23% of them found a single time. The ten largest account for roughly 28% of the sample.

The sample in question was peripheral blood mononuclear cells (PBMCs), obtained when the disease was refractory, from a patient treated with antithyroid drugs. The origin of the receptors is a female donor with Graves disease.

This clonotype was counted only a few times. The chain recombines TRBV15 with TRBJ2-2; D gene unclear. V shed 4 bases and J shed 3 bases, with 12 bases lying between them. The germline CDR1 and CDR2 sequences are LNHNV and YYDKDF (reference sequence). This CDR3 contains 15 residues. DNA for the CDR3: TGTGCCACCAGCACTGGACCGGCAGACACCGGGGAGCTGTTTTTT. It codes for CATSTGPADTGELFF.

This clonotype occurred a few times. The V call is TRBV20-1, the J call TRBJ1-1; weak D call: TRBD1 (5 bases). In germline, CDR1 is DFQATT, CDR2 SNEGSKA (reference sequence). The CDR3 runs to 15 residues. Trimming left V 0 bases short and J 1 base short, with 12 bases between. CDR3 in amino acids: CSAREDNRRNTEAFF. For the CDR3, the DNA is TGCAGTGCTAGAGAAGATAACAGGAGGAACACTGAAGCTTTCTTT.

This clonotype has a count of ten or more. This chain's CDR3 is CASSGKLEREYEWDEQYF. The CDR3 DNA reads as TGTGCCAGCAGTGGGAAGCTTGAGCGGGAGTACGAATGGGACGAGCAGTACTTC. The rearrangement joins TRBV2 to TRBJ2-7, with TRBD2 matching over 8 bases. J gave up 5 bases and V 4 bases, and 19 bases lay outside the gene matches. The CDR3 spans 18 residues. Germline CDR1 reads SNHLY; CDR2 reads FYNNEI.

This clonotype was seen only a few times. The chain recombines TRBV6-1 with TRBJ2-7; D call uncertain. The germline gives CDR1 MNHNS, CDR2 SASEGT. The CDR3 extends over 12 amino acids. Between the trimmed V and J ends, which lost 2 bases and 6 bases, there was a span of 8 bases. CDR3 loop: CASSEWVVEQYF. DNA for the CDR3: TGTGCCAGCAGTGAATGGGTTGTCGAGCAGTACTTC.

The chain carries TRBV29-1 and TRBJ2-7; TRBD1 matches at 11 bases. V trimming: 2 bases; J trimming: 4 bases; junction bases outside the gene matches: 10. From germline, CDR1 is SQVTM and CDR2 ANQGSEA. The CDR3 is 16 amino acids. In DNA form, the CDR3 reads TGCAGCGTTGAACCTACGGAGGGACAGGGGGGGTACGAGCAGTACTTC. It translates to CSVEPTEGQGGYEQYF.

This clonotype was picked up a small number of times. J is TRBJ2-2 and V is TRBV7-2; possibly TRBD1 for D (6 bases). CDR1 and CDR2 (germline): SGHTA, FQGNSA. The germline V and J ends were trimmed by 1 base and 7 bases, with 13 bases remaining between them. The CDR3 spans 15 residues. The CDR3 DNA follows: TGTGCCAGCAGCTTAGGGCCAATAGGGGGCGGGGAGCTGTTTTTT. Its translation is CASSLGPIGGGELFF. The full variable domain, in which reference TRBV7-2 and TRBJ2-2 provide the parts outside the CDR3, is GAGVSQSPSNKVTEKGKDVELRCDPISGHTALYWYRQSLGQGLEFLIYFQGNSAPDKSGLPSDRFSAERTGGSVSTLTIQRTQQEDSAVYLCASSLGPIGGGELFFGEGSRLTVL.

This chain joins TRBV20-1 and TRBJ1-5, with TRBD1 matching 7 bases. The CDR3 has 13 residues. Looked up from germline, CDR1 is DFQATT and CDR2 is SNEGSKA (reference sequence). Losses at the gene ends were 4 bases for V and 3 bases for J; bases not matched to a gene: 3. The CDR3 DNA follows: TGCAGTGCTATTACAGGGGTCAATCAGCCCCAGCATTTT. Translation: CSAITGVNQPQHF.

This clonotype was seen ten or more times. The V gene is TRBV7-2, the J gene TRBJ2-5, with 11 nucleotides matching TRBD2. With 5 bases clipped from V and 5 bases from J, the junction kept 7 bases outside the gene matches. Germline CDR1 reads SGHTA; CDR2 reads FQGNSA. This CDR3 is 15 amino acids long. The CDR3 sequence is CASSTLAGGGETQYF. The CDR3 bases are TGTGCCAGCAGCACTCTAGCGGGAGGTGGGGAGACCCAGTACTTC.

This clonotype was seen ten or more times. The chain carries TRBV5-1 and TRBJ1-1; D unclear. The CDR3 sequence is 13 residues long. The ends were cut back, 4 bases at V and 4 bases at J, with 11 bases in the middle. Germline assignment: CDR1 SGHRS and CDR2 YFSETQ. The chain's CDR3 is CASSGFARTEAFF. The DNA of the CDR3 is TGCGCCAGCAGCGGCTTCGCGCGCACTGAAGCTTTCTTT.

This clonotype was counted only a few times. The V call is TRBV6-1, the J call TRBJ2-7; TRBD1 matches 12 bases. Germline V lookup: CDR1 MNHNS, CDR2 SASEGT. The CDR3 spans 16 residues. Losses at the gene ends were 4 bases for V and 4 bases for J; bases not matched to a gene: 8. CDR3 protein: CASSGTGTGGLYEQYF. CDR3 DNA sequence: TGTGCCAGCAGTGGGACCGGGACAGGGGGCTTGTACGAGCAGTACTTC.

This chain uses TRBV29-1 with TRBJ2-7, with D possibly being TRBD1 (6 bases). This CDR3 comprises 12 residues. CDR1 is SQVTM, CDR2 ANQGSEA, per germline. V lost 8 bases and J lost 3, with 14 bases in between. This CDR3 reads CSPRRGVYEQYF. The CDR3 region has the DNA TGCAGCCCGCGCAGGGGCGTCTACGAGCAGTACTTC.

The count of this clonotype is one. The chain carries TRBV7-9 and TRBJ2-7; D is uncertain. The germline V gene has CDR1 SEHNR and CDR2 FQNEAQ (reference sequence). CDR3 length: 13 amino acids. Deletions cut 1 base from V and 4 bases from J, with 8 bases between. The CDR3 here is CASSLVGEYEQYF. The DNA for the CDR3 is TGTGCCAGCAGCTTAGTTGGGGAATACGAGCAGTACTTC.

The chain is built from TRBV7-9 and TRBJ2-5; 7 nucleotides align to TRBD1. The junction had 8 bases not matched to a gene; V was cut back by 1 base and J by 3 bases. Germline V gives CDR1 SEHNR, CDR2 FQNEAQ (reference sequence). This CDR3 has 16 amino acids. The CDR3 DNA reads TGTGCCAGCAGCTTAGTGCAGGGGGAGAGGGAAGAGACCCAGTACTTC. It is translated as CASSLVQGEREETQYF.

The genes are TRBV4-3 and TRBJ2-6, with a weak D call TRBD2 (5 bases). V dropped 2 bases and J dropped 3 bases, with 14 bases sitting between them. The CDR3 length is 17 residues. Germline CDR1 is LGHNA and CDR2 is YSLEER. As DNA, the CDR3 is TGCGCCAGCAGCCAAACAAGATCAGGACTTGGGGCCAACGTCCTGACTTTC. Amino acid sequence: CASSQTRSGLGANVLTF.

This sequence joins TRBV5-1 and TRBJ2-2, with D perhaps matching TRBD1 (5 bases). The germline V and J ends were trimmed by 2 bases and 4 bases, with 12 bases remaining between them. The germline CDR1 and CDR2 sequences are SGHRS and YFSETQ. The CDR3 runs to 15 residues. CDR3 nucleotides: TGCGCCAGCAGCTTTGACAGTAGGACCACCGGGGAGCTGTTTTTT. Encoded protein: CASSFDSRTTGELFF.

The V and J genes are TRBV4-1 and TRBJ1-4; no firm D call. The CDR3 loop spans 17 amino acids. CDR1 and CDR2 (germline): MGHRA, YSYEKL. The V gene lost 0 bases and the J gene lost 8 bases, with 19 bases spanning the gap. The CDR3 region has the DNA TGCGCCAGCAGCCAAGAGGCGTGGGTGATCTCAAGGGAAAAACTGTTTTTT. It codes for CASSQEAWVISREKLFF.

The chain is built from TRBV7-9 and TRBJ2-7; 9 bases are a match to TRBD1. Trimming at V came to 5 bases and at J to 0 bases, leaving 5 bases not matched to a gene. The CDR3 runs to 15 residues. Germline CDR1 and CDR2: SEHNR and FQNEAQ (reference sequence). DNA for the CDR3: TGTGCCAGCAGCCCGGACAGGGGAATCTCCTACGAGCAGTACTTC. This gives the protein CASSPDRGISYEQYF.

The chain links TRBV20-1 to TRBJ2-2, with 10 bases matching TRBD2. Germline-derived CDR1 and CDR2 are DFQATT and SNEGSKA (reference sequence). This CDR3 is built from 15 residues. V was clipped by 6 bases and J by 2 bases; unmatched bases: 6. CDR3 bases: TGCAGTGCCATTCCTAGCGGGAGAAACACCGGGGAGCTGTTTTTT. It encodes CSAIPSGRNTGELFF.

Ten or more counts support this clonotype. The V gene is TRBV15, the J gene TRBJ1-1; unclear D gene. Trimming left V 1 base short and J 4 bases short, with 7 bases between. Germline CDR1 is LNHNV and CDR2 is YYDKDF (reference sequence). The CDR3 is made up of 13 amino acids. The DNA of the CDR3 is TGTGCCACCAGCAGAGCACGGAGCACTGAAGCTTTCTTT. Amino acids: CATSRARSTEAFF.

This clonotype came up many times. The chain joins TRBV28 to TRBJ1-2, with D maybe TRBD1 (5 bases). Trimming pared 3 bases from V and 6 bases from J, leaving 14 bases between. The CDR3 spans 14 residues. CDR1 is MDHEN and CDR2 is SYDVKM in the germline V gene. The CDR3 protein is CASSFPGRADGYTF. CDR3 sequence (DNA): TGTGCCAGCAGTTTCCCGGGACGGGCTGATGGCTACACCTTC.

The chain is built from TRBV30 and TRBJ1-1; D is ambiguous. CDR1 GTSNPN and CDR2 SVGIG come from the germline V gene (reference sequence). The CDR3 spans 13 residues. The germline V and J ends were trimmed by 1 base and 5 bases, with 11 bases remaining between them. DNA of the CDR3: TGTGCCTGGAGTGCCACCTATGGGACTGAAGCTTTCTTT. Its translation: CAWSATYGTEAFF.

There are many counts of this clonotype. The chain is built from TRBV6-1 and TRBJ2-5; D is uncertain. The CDR3 has 12 amino acids. Germline V gives CDR1 MNHNS, CDR2 SASEGT. Trimming removed 5 bases at V and 6 bases at J, with 10 bases between. CDR3 residues: CASSPSRQTQYF. Written as DNA, the CDR3 is TGTGCCAGCAGTCCCTCAAGACAGACCCAGTACTTC.

As regards this clonotype: The junction does not match germline at one end; this may be a read error. The J gene is TRBJ1-1, the V gene TRBV12-3 or TRBV12-4; D remains unclear. The CDR3 extends over 14 amino acids. The CDR3 DNA reads as TGTGCCAGCATCCGGACGGGGATGAACGCTGAAGCTTTCTTT. Its protein product is CASIRTGMNAEAFF.